The T cell receptor beta chain under discussion was sequenced for a study of OX40 agonist ivuxolimab in advanced cancers. Produced via immunoSEQ multiplex PCR; TCRdb's table is partial and in-frame only. The sample includes roughly 62,000 clones, 65% to 90% of them seen just once. Trimming cost V 5 bases and J 4 bases, with 18 bases left between them. In germline, CDR1 is GTSNPN, CDR2 SVGIG (reference sequence). The CDR3 totals 14 residues. Blood got drawn at baseline, again on cycle 4 day 1, and then on cycle 7 day 1. This clonotype originated in an adult with an advanced solid tumor such as melanoma, head and neck, liver or kidney cancer. This chain connects TRBV30 to TRBJ2-7; D may be TRBD1 or TRBD2 (5 bases each). The starting material was CD4+ or CD8+ T cells sorted from blood, obtained in a trial of the OX40 agonist ivuxolimab. The CDR3 region has the DNA TGTGCCTGGGGCCGTGTCGGGGCCGGGTACGAGCAGTACTTC. Amino acids: CAWGRVGAGYEQYF.